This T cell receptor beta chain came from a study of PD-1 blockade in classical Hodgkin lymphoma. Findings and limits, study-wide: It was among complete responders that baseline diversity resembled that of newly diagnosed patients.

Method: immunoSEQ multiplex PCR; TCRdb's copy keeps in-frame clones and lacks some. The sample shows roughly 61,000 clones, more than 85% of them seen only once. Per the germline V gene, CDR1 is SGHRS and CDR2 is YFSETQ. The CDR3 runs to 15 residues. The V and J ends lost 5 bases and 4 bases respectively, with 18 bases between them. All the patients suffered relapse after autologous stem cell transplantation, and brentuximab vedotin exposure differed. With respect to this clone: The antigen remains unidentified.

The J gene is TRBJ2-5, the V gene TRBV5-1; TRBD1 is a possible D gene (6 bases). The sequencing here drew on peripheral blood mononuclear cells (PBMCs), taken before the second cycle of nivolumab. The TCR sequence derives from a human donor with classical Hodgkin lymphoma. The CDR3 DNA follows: TGCGCCAGCAGGCCGGACAGAGGGTGGGGAGAGACCCAGTACTTC. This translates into CASRPDRGWGETQYF. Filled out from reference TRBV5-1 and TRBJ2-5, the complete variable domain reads KAGVTQTPRYLIKTRGQQVTLSCSPISGHRSVSWYQQTPGQGLQFLFEYFSETQRNKGNFPGRFSGRQFSNSRSEMNVSTLELGDSALYLCASRPDRGWGETQYFGPGTRLLVL.